Given below is one T cell receptor (beta chain) in context. Repertoires were generated with immunoSEQ multiplex PCR, while TCRdb's copy carries only in-frame clones and drops some. The sample carries 65,000 to 80,000 clones, around 93% recorded once. Germline CDR1 is SGHTA and CDR2 is FQGTGA. Trimming took 5 bases from V and 1 from J; bases not matched to a gene: 10. This CDR3 comprises 17 residues. The data are from a study of T cell changes during pregnancy in multiple sclerosis. The TCR originated in a female donor with multiple sclerosis, enrolled in a pregnancy study. This material consisted of peripheral blood, taken in the first trimester of pregnancy. The chain combines TRBV7-3 with TRBJ2-2; 7 bases are a match to TRBD1. The CDR3 here is CASSRTSGTVNTGELFF. CDR3 bases: TGTGCCAGCAGCCGAACCTCCGGGACAGTGAACACCGGGGAGCTGTTTTTT.